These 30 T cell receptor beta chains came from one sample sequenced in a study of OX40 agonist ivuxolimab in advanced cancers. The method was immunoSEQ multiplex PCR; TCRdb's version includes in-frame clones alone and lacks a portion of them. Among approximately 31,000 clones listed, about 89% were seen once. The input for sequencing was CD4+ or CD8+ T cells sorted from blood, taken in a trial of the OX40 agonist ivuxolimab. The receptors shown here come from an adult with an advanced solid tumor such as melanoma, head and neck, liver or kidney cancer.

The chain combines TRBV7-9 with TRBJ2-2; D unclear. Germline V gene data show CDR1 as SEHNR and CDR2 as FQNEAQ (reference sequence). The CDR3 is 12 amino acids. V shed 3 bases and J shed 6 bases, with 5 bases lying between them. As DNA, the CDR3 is TGTGCCAGCAGCTTTTCGGCCGGGGAGCTGTTTTTT. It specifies CASSFSAGELFF.

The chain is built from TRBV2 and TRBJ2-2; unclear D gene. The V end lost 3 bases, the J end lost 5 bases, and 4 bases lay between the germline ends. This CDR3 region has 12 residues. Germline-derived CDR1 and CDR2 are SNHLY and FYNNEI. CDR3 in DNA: TGTGCCAGCAGTGACCAAACCGGGGAGCTGTTTTTT. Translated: CASSDQTGELFF. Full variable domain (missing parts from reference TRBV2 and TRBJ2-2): EPEVTQTPSHQVTQMGQEVILRCVPISNHLYFYWYRQILGQKVEFLVSFYNNEISEKSEIFDDQFSVERPDGSNFTLKIRSTKLEDSAMYFCASSDQTGELFFGEGSRLTVL.

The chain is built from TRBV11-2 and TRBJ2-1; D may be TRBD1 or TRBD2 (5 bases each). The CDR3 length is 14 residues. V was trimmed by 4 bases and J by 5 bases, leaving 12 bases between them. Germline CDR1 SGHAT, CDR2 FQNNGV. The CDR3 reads CASSSQARDNEQFF. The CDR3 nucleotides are TGTGCCAGCAGCTCACAGGCGCGGGACAATGAGCAGTTCTTC.

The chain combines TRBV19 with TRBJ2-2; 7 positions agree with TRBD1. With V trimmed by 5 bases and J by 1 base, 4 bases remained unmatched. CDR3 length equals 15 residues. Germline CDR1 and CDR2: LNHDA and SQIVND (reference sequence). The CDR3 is CASSLRTGNTGELFF. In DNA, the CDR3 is TGTGCCAGTAGTCTTCGGACAGGGAACACCGGGGAGCTGTTTTTT.

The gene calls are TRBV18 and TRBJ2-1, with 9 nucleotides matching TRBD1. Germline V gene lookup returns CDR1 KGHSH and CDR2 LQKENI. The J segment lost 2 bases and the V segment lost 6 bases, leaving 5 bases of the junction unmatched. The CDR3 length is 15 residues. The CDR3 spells CASSADRGAYNEQFF. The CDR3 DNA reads TGTGCCAGCTCTGCGGACAGGGGTGCCTACAATGAGCAGTTCTTC.

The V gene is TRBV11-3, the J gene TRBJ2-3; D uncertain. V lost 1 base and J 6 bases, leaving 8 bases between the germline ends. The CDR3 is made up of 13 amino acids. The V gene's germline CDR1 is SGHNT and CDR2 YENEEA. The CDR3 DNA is TGTGCCAGCAGCTTAGGCCCGCTGGATACGCAGTATTTT. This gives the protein CASSLGPLDTQYF.

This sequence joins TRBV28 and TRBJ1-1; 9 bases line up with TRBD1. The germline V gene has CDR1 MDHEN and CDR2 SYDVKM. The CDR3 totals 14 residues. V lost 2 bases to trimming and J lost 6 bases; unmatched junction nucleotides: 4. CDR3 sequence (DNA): TGTGCCAGCAGTTTAGGGACAGGGTGGGCTGAAGCTTTCTTT. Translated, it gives CASSLGTGWAEAFF.

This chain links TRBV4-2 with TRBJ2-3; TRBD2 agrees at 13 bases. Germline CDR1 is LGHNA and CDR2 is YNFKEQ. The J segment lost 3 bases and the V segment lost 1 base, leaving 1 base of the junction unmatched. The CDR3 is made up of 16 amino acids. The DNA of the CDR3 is TGTGCCAGCAGCCAAGTACTAGCGGGAGGGACAGATACGCAGTATTTT. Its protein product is CASSQVLAGGTDTQYF.

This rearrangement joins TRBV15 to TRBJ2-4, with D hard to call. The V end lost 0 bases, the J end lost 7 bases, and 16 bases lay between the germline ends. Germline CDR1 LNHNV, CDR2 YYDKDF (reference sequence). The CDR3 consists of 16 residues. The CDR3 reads CATSRDLGSTANIQYF. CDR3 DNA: TGTGCCACCAGCAGAGACCTGGGATCCACGGCGAACATTCAGTACTTC.

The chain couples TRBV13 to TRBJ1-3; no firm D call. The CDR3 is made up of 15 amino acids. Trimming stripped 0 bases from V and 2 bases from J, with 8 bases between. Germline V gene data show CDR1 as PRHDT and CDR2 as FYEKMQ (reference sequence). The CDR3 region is CASSLGSPAGNTIYF. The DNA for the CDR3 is TGTGCCAGCAGCTTAGGGTCTCCGGCTGGAAACACCATATATTTT.

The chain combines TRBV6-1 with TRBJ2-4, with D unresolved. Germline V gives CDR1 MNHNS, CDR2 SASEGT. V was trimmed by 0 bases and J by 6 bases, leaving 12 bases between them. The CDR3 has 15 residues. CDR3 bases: TGTGCCAGCAGTGAAGCTAAGCGTGAGGCAAACATTCAGTACTTC. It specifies CASSEAKREANIQYF.

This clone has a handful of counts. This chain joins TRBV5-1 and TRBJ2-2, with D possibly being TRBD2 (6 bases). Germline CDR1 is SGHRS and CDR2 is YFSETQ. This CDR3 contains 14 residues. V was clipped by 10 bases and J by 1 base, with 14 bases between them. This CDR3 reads CASSLGGNTGELFF. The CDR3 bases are TGCGCCTCCTCCCTGGGGGGGAACACCGGGGAGCTGTTTTTT.

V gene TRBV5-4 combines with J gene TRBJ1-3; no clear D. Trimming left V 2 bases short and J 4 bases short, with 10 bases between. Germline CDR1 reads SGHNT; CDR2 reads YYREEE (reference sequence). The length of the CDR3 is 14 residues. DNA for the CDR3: TGTGCCAGCAGCTTCCCGGGCCTCGGAAACACCATATATTTT. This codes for CASSFPGLGNTIYF.

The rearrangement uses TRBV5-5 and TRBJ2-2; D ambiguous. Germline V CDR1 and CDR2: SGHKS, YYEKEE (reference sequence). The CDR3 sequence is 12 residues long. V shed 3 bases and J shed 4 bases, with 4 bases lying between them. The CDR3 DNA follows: TGTGCCAGCAGCTCGGCCACCGGGGAGCTGTTTTTT. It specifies CASSSATGELFF.

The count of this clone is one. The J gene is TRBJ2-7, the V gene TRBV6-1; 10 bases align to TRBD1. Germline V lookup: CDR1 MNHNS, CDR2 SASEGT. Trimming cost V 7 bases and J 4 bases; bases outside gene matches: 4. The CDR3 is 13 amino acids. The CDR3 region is CASNRDRGYEQYF. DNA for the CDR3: TGTGCCAGCAACCGGGACAGGGGTTACGAGCAGTACTTC.

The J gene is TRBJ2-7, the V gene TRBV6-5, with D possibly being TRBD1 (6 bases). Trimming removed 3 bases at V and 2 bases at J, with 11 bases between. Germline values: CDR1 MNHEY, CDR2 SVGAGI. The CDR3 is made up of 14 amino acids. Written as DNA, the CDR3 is TGTGCCAGCAGTTATCCCGACAGGCCCTACGAGCAGTACTTC. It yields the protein CASSYPDRPYEQYF.

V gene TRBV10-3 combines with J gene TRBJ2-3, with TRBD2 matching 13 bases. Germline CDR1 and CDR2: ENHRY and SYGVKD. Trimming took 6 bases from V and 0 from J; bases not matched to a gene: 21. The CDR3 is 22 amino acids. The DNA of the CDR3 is TGTGCCATCAGACCCGGACTAGCGGGAGTTACTAGGTCGTCTGCTAGCACAGATACGCAGTATTTT. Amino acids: CAIRPGLAGVTRSSASTDTQYF.

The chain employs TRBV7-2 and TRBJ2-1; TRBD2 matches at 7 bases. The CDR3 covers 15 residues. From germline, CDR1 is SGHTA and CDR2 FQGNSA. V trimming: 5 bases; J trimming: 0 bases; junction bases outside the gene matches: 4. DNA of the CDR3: TGTGCCAGCAGCGGGACTACGCGCTCCTACAATGAGCAGTTCTTC. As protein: CASSGTTRSYNEQFF.

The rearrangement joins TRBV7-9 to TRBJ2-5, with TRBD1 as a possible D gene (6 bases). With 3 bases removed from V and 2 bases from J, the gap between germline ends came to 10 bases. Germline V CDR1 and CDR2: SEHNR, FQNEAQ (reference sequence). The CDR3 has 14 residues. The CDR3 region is CASSFWTAQETQYF. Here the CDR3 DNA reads TGTGCCAGCAGCTTCTGGACAGCTCAAGAGACCCAGTACTTC.

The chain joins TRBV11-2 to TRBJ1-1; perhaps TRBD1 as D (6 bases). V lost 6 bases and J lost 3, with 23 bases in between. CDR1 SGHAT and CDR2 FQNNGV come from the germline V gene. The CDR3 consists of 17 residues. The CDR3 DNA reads TGTGCCAGCAGATATCCTTCGTCTGGGGCAGGGGACACTGAAGCTTTCTTT. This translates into CASRYPSSGAGDTEAFF.

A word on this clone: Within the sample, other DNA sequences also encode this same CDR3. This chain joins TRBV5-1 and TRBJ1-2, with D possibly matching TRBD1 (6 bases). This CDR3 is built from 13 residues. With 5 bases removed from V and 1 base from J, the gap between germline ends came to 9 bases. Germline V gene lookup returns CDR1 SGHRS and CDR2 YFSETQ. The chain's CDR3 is CASSLQGNYGYTF. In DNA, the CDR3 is TGCGCCAGCAGTCTACAGGGTAACTATGGCTACACCTTC.

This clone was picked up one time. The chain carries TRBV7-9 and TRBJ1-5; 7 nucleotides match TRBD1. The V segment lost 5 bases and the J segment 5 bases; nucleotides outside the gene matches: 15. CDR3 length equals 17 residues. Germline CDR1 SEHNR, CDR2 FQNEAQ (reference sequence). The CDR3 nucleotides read TGTGCCAGCAGCCTTTCCCTTGGACAGGATCACTATCAGCCCCAGCATTTT. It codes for CASSLSLGQDHYQPQHF. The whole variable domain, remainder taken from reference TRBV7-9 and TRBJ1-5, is DTGVSQNPRHKITKRGQNVTFRCDPISEHNRLYWYRQTLGQGPEFLTYFQNEAQLEKSRLLSDRFSAERPKGSFSTLEIQRTEQGDSAMYLCASSLSLGQDHYQPQHFGDGTRLSIL.

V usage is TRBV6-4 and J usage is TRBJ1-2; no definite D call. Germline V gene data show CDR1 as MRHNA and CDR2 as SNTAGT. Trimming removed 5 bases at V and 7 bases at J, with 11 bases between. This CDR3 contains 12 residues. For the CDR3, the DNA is TGTGCCAGCAGTCCCCCCGAAGGTGGCTACACCTTC. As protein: CASSPPEGGYTF.

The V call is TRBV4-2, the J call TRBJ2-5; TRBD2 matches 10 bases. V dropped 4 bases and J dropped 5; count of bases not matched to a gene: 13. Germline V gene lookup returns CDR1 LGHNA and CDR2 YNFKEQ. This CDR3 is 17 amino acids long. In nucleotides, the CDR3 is TGTGCCAGCAGCCCCGCCAGTAGCGGGAGGCTGGGGGAGACCCAGTACTTC. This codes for CASSPASSGRLGETQYF.

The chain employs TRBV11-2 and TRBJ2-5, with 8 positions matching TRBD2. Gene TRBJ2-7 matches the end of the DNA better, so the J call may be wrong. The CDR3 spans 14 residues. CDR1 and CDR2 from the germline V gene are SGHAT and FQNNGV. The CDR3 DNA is TGTGCCAGCAGCTTAGCCCTAACTAGCGGCGAGCAGTACTTC. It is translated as CASSLALTSGEQYF.

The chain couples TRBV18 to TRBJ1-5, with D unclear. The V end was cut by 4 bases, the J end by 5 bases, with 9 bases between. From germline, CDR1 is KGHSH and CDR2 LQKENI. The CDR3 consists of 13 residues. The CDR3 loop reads CASSREKDQPQHF. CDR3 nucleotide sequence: TGTGCCAGCTCACGGGAAAAGGATCAGCCCCAGCATTTT.

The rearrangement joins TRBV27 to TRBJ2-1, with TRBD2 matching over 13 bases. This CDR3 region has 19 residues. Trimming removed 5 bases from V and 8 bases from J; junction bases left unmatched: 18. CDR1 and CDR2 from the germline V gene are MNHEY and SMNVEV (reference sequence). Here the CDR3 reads CASSPGTSGIQGDTDEQFF. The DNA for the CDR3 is TGTGCCAGCAGTCCCGGGACTAGCGGGATCCAAGGGGACACAGATGAGCAGTTCTTC.

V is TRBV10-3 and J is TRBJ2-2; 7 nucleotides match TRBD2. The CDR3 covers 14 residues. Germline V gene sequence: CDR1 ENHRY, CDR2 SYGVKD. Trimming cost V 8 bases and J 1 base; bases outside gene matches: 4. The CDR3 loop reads CAIGLAENTGELFF. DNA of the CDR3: TGTGCCATCGGGCTAGCGGAGAACACCGGGGAGCTGTTTTTT.

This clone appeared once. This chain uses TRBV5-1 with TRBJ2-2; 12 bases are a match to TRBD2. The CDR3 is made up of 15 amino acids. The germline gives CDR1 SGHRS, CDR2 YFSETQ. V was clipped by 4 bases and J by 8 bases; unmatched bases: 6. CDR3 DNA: TGCGCCAGCAGCCGGACTAGCGGGACTGCTGGGGAGCTGTTTTTT. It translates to CASSRTSGTAGELFF.

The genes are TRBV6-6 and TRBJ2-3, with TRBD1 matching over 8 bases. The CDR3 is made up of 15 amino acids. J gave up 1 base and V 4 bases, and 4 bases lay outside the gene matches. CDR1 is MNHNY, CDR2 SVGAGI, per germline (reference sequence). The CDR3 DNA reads TGTGCCAGCAGTTCGTCGACAGGGGGCACAGATACGCAGTATTTT. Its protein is CASSSSTGGTDTQYF.